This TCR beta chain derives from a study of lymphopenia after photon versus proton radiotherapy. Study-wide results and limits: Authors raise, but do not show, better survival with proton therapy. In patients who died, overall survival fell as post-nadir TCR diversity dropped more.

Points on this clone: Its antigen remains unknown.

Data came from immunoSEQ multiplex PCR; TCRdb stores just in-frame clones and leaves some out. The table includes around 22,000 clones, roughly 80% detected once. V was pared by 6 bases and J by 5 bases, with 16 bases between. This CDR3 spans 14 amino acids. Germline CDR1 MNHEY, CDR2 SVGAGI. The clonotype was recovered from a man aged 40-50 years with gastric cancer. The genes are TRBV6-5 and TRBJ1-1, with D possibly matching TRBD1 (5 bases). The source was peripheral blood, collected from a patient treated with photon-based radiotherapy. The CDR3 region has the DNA TGTGCCAGCAGCCCCACGAAGGGGAAGACTGAAGCTTTCTTT. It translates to CASSPTKGKTEAFF.